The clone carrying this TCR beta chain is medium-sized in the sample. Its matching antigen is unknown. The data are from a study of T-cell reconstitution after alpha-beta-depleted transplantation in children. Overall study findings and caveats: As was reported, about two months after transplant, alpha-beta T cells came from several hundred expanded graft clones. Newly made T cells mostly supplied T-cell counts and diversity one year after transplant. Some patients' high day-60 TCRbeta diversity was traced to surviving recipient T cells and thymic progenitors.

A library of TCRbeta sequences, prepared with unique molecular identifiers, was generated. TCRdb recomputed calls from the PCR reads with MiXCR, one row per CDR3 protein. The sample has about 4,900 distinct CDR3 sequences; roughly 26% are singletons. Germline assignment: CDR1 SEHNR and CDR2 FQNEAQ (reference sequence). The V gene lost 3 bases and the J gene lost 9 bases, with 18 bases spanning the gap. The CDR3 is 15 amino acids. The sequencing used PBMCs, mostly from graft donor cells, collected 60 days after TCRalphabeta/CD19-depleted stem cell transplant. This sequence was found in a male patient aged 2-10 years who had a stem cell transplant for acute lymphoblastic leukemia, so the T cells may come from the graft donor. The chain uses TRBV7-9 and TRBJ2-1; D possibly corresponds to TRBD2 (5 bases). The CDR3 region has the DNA TGTGCCAGCAGCTTCCTAGCAAGTGAACGCAGTGAGCAGTTCTTC. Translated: CASSFLASERSEQFF. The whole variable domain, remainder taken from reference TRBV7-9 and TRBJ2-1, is DTGVSQNPRHKITKRGQNVTFRCDPISEHNRLYWYRQTLGQGPEFLTYFQNEAQLEKSRLLSDRFSAERPKGSFSTLEIQRTEQGDSAMYLCASSFLASERSEQFFGPGTRLTVL.